This record concerns one T cell receptor beta chain sequence. Its antigen is unknown. The sample belongs to a study of a mutant IDH1 vaccine in newly diagnosed glioma. Study in general: Vaccinations were initiated 4-6 weeks following radiotherapy alone, or were given together with temozolomide cycles. Patients arrived already treated with radiotherapy, temozolomide, or both, most having had both. Among treated patients, roughly 60% were male and about 40% female, and mean age was roughly 40 years.

TCRdb's table, derived via immunoSEQ multiplex PCR, lists solely in-frame clones and lacks some. Here the sample spans 25,000 to 35,000 clones, 80% to 90% being singletons. The time point was: week 5, during vaccination. The investigators gave 300 ug of mutant IDH1 20-mer peptide in each vaccine dose, together with topical imiquimod. The CDR3 consists of 14 residues. The V end was cut by 6 bases, the J end by 4 bases, with 12 bases between. CDR1 and CDR2 (germline): MNHEY, SVGAGI. The source material was PBMCs, sampled from a glioma patient whose treatment included an IDH1 peptide vaccine. This receptor was taken from a young man with glioma. The V call is TRBV6-5, the J call TRBJ1-4; possible D gene TRBD1, 6 bases. The CDR3 is CASSSVRGNEKLFF. In DNA, the CDR3 is TGTGCCAGCAGCTCCGTCAGGGGTAATGAAAAACTGTTTTTT.